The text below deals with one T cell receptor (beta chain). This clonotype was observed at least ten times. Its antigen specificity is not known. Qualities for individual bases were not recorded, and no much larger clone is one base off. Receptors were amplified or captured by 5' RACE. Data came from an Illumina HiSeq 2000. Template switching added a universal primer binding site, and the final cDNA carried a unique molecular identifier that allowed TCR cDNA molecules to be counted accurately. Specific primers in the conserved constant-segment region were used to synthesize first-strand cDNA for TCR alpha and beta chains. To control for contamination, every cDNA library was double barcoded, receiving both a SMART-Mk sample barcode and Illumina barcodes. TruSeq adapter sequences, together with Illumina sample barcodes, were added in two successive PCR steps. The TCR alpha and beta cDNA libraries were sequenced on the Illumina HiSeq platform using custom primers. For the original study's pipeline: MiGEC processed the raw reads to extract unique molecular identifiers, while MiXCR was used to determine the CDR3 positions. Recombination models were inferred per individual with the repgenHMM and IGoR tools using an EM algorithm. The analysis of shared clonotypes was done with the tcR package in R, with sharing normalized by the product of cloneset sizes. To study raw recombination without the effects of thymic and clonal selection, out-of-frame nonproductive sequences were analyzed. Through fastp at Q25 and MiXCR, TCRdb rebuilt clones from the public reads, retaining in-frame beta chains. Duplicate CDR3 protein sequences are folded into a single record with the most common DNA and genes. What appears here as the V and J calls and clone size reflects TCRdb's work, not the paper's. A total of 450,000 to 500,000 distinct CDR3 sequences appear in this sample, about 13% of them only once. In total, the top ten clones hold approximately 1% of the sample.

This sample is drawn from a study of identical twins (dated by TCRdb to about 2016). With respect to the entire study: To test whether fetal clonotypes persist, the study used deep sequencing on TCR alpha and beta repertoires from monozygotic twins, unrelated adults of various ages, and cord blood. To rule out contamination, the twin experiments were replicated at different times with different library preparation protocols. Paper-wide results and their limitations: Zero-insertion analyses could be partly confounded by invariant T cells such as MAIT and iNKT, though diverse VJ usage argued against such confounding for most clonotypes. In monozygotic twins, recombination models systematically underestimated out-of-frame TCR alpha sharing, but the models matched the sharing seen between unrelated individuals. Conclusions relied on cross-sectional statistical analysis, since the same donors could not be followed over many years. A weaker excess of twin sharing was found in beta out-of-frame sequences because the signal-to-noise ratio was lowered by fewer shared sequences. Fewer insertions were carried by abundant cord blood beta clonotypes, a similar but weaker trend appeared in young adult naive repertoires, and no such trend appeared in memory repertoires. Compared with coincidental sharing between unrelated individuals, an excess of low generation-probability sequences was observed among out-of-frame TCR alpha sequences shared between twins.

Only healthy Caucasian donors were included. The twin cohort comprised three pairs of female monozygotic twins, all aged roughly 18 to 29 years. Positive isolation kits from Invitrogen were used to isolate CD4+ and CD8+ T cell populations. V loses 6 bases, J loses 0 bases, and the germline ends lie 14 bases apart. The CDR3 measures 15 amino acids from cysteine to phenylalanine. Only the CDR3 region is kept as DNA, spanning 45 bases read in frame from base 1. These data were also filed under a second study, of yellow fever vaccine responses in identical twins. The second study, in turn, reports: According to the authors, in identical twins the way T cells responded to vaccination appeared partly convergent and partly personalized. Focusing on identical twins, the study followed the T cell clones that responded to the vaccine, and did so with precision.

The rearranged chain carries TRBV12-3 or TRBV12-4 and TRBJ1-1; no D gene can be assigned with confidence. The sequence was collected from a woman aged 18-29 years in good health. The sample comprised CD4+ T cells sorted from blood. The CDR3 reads CASSLRGIMNTEAFF. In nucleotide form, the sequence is TGTGCCAGCAGCCTGAGAGGAATCATGAACACTGAAGCTTTCTTT.